This TCR beta chain appears in the sequencing data of a study of technical replicates of blood from a handful of donors. The assay was immunoSEQ multiplex PCR, and TCRdb's table has in-frame clones only and misses some. The table has more than 15,000 clones, approximately 80% seen once. The CDR3 totals 13 residues. The chain links TRBV21-1 to TRBJ2-1; TRBD2, the table's D call, was not compared with the DNA. TRBV21-1 is recorded as a pseudogene. This TCR was sampled from a human donor in good health. Some clones in this sample may be carry-over from other donors' samples. The sequenced sample consisted of PBMCs. The CDR3 reads CASSDSGSGEQFF. CDR3 nucleotides: TGTGCCAGCAGCGATAGCGGGAGCGGTGAGCAGTTCTTC.